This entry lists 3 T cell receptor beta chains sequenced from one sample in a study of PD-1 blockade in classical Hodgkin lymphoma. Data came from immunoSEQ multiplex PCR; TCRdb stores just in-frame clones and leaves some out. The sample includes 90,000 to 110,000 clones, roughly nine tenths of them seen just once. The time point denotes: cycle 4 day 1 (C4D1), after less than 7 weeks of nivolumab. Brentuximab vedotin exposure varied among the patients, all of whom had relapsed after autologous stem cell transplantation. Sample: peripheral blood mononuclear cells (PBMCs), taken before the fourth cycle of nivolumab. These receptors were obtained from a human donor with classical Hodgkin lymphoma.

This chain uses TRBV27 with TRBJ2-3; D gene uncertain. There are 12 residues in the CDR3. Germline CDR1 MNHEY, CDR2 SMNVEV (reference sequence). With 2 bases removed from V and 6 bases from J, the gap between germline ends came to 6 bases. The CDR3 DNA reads TGTGCCAGCAGTTTAATGGGGGATACGCAGTATTTT. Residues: CASSLMGDTQYF.

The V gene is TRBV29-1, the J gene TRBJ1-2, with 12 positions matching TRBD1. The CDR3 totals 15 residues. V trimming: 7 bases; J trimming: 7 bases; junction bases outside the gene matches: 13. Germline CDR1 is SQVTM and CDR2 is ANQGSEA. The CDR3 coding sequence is TGCAGCGCGGGGGACAGGGGGCTCTTTTTAGGTGGCTACACCTTC. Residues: CSAGDRGLFLGGYTF.

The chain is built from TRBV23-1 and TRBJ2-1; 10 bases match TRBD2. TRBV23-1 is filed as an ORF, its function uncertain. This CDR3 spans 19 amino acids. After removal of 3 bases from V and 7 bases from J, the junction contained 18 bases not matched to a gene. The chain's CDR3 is CASSHPLMVPSGSTNEQFF. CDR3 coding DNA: TGCGCCAGCAGTCATCCCTTGATGGTGCCTAGCGGGAGCACGAATGAGCAGTTCTTC.